This entry is about one TCR beta chain. The antigen it recognizes is unknown. No per-base quality is available; no much larger clone lies one base away. For sequencing of the TCRbeta CDR3 region, genomic DNA was extracted from the sorted cells. TCRbeta CDR3 regions were sequenced using the immunoSEQ Assay. TCRdb retrieved this table from immuneACCESS and kept in-frame rearrangements only. Not all clones are present; in checked studies, unresolved V genes account for under half, and no reason is known for the remainder. Counted in this sample were roughly 80,000 clones; roughly 83% of them appeared once. About 6.9% of the sample is taken by the ten largest. The sample is drawn from a study of OX40 agonist ivuxolimab in advanced cancers. Study-wide context: Ivuxolimab was a fully human IgG2 agonistic monoclonal antibody targeting the costimulatory receptor OX40 (CD134). Intravenous ivuxolimab was administered to patients every 2 weeks at six dose levels: 0.01, 0.1, 0.3, 1.5, 3 and 10 mg/kg. Among the 52 dose-escalation patients, around 20 had hepatocellular carcinoma, some 15 melanoma, 9 renal cell carcinoma and 9 head and neck cancer. In the dose-escalation cohort, 82.7% of patients were male, and the mean age was roughly 60 years, with a range of roughly 20 to 79. Patients were allowed to have had prior anti-PD-1, anti-PD-L1 or anti-CTLA-4 therapy, and approximately 40% of the dose-escalation patients had been treated with checkpoint inhibitors. Partial responses occurred in three dose-escalation patients: two with cutaneous melanoma and one with hepatocellular carcinoma. Peripheral TCRbeta sequencing was intended to test whether TCR sequence diversity was altered and clonal T-cell expansion was caused by ivuxolimab. The paper covers the monotherapy dose-escalation part of the phase I ivuxolimab trial, which included N of about 56 patients.

CDR1 and CDR2, per the germline V gene, are SGHRS and YFSETQ. A distance of 18 bases separates the germline ends of V and J, which lose 4 bases and 5 bases respectively. There are 15 amino acids in the CDR3, from cysteine to phenylalanine inclusive. Just the 45-base CDR3 DNA is kept, in frame starting at base 1. Overall study results and their limits: After ivuxolimab, more expanded clones were found on average in CD8+ T cells than in CD4+ T cells. At doses of 0.1 to 3.0 mg/kg, clonal expansion of both CD4+ and CD8+ blood T cells was observed from baseline to week 6. Low levels of normalized T-cell clonal expansion were also seen in some patients who did not respond. Which antigens the clonally expanded peripheral T cells were specific for was not determined. In partial responders in the 0.1-3.0 mg/kg groups, normalized peripheral clonal expansion was found to be among the lowest, especially among CD8+ T cells.

The trial excluded patients who had a history of autoimmune disease or were on systemic immunosuppression. In every dose cohort, peripheral blood was drawn for TCR sequencing at baseline, cycle 4 day 1, and cycle 7 day 1. The samples were drawn from a first-in-human, open-label, multicenter phase I dose-escalation trial of ivuxolimab. Adults with locally advanced or metastatic melanoma, renal cell, hepatocellular, or head and neck squamous cell carcinoma were enrolled in the trial. Before TCR sequencing, CD4+ T cells and CD8+ T cells from peripheral blood were sorted into separate populations. Sequencing used CD4+ or CD8+ T cells sorted from blood, obtained in a trial of the OX40 agonist ivuxolimab. The rearranged segments are TRBV5-1 and TRBJ2-5; the D segment may tentatively be TRBD1 or TRBD2, each giving 5 matched bases. This TCR was recovered from an adult with an advanced solid tumor such as melanoma, head and neck, liver or kidney cancer. Here is the DNA: TGCGCCAGCAGCCGCGGGCCCTGGGGCGGGGAGACCCAGTACTTC. Its protein reads: CASSRGPWGGETQYF.